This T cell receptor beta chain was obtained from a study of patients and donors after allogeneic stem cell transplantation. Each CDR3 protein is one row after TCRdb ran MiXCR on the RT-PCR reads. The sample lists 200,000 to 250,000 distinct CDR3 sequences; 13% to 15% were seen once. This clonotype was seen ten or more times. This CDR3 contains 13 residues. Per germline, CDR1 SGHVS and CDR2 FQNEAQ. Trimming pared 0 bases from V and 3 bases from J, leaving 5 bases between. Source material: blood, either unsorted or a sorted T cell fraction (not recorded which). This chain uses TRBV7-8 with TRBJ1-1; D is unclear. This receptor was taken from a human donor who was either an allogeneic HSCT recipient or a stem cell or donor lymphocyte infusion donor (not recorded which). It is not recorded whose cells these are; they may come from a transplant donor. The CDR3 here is CASSLAGYTEAFF. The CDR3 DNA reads TGTGCCAGCAGCTTAGCCGGCTACACTGAAGCTTTCTTT.